A single sample gave rise to the 9 T cell receptor beta chains below, sequenced in a study of blood T cells in healthy people across ages. Next came a second PCR, run for about 6 to 12 cycles, which used a sample-barcoded 5' primer along with a J-beta primer mix. TCRdb independently ran MiXCR on the 5' RACE reads; one entry per CDR3 protein. This repertoire shows about 650,000 distinct CDR3 sequences, 32% found once; its top ten account for 15%. The sample consisted of blood. The receptors come from a woman of 80 years or more in good health.

The rearrangement links TRBV15 to TRBJ1-5; weak D call: TRBD1 (5 bases). Germline CDR1 and CDR2: LNHNV and YYDKDF (reference sequence). The CDR3 has 14 residues. V lost 5 bases and J lost 4, with 12 bases in between. The CDR3 DNA sequence: TGTGCCACCAGCCGGGAAAGGGGTAATCAGCCCCAGCATTTT. Its protein product is CATSRERGNQPQHF.

The V and J genes are TRBV30 and TRBJ2-1; 9 nucleotides align to TRBD2. Germline V gene sequence: CDR1 GTSNPN, CDR2 SVGIG (reference sequence). J lost 10 bases, V lost 1 base, and 11 bases had no gene match. The CDR3 has 15 amino acids. The CDR3 DNA sequence: TGTGCCTGGAGTGCCAGCGGGGGGAGCTCCTACGAGCAGTTCTTC. Its protein is CAWSASGGSSYEQFF.

The sample holds a few counts of this clonotype. This may be a read error: a much more frequent sequence differs by one nucleotide. The chain recombines TRBV6-5 with TRBJ2-7; TRBD2 might be the D (6 bases). V lost 0 bases and J 7 bases, leaving 10 bases between the germline ends. Germline CDR1 and CDR2: MNHEY and SVGAGI. The CDR3 is 13 residues long. The DNA of the CDR3 is TGTGCCAGCAGTTACTCCCGGGGGAATGAGCAGTACTTC. Its protein is CASSYSRGNEQYF.

The J gene is TRBJ2-5, the V gene TRBV14, with D possibly matching TRBD2 (6 bases). V lost 2 bases and J lost 6, with 16 bases in between. Per the germline V gene, CDR1 is SGHDN and CDR2 is FVKESK. The CDR3 runs 15 residues. The CDR3 sequence: CASSQKWGVLQTQYF. CDR3 nucleotides: TGTGCCAGCAGCCAAAAATGGGGGGTCCTTCAGACCCAGTACTTC.

This clonotype has ten or more counts. V and J are TRBV9 and TRBJ1-6; 8 bases agree with TRBD1. This CDR3 spans 17 amino acids. Germline lookup yields CDR1 SGDLS and CDR2 YYNGEE. Germline trimming cut 4 bases from V and 7 bases from J; bases unmatched to any gene: 13. CDR3 sequence reads: CASSHENPGGENSPLHF. The DNA of the CDR3 is TGTGCCAGCAGCCATGAAAACCCAGGGGGCGAGAATTCACCCCTCCACTTT.

This clonotype was counted only a few times. Just one base apart from a much larger clone, this may be a read error. The chain couples TRBV20-1 to TRBJ2-7, with D possibly called TRBD1 or TRBD2 (5 bases each). V was shortened by 5 bases and J by 7 bases, with 21 bases between the two germline ends. The CDR3 is made up of 14 amino acids. Germline V CDR1 and CDR2: DFQATT, SNEGSKA (reference sequence). The CDR3 DNA follows: TGCAGTGCTTTAGATGTGGGGGTTTACAATGAGCAGTACTTC. Translated, it gives CSALDVGVYNEQYF.

This clonotype appeared many times. The chain has TRBV7-2 and TRBJ2-6; no reliable D call. Trimming removed 7 bases at V and 3 bases at J, with 19 bases between. The CDR3 contains 17 residues. From germline, CDR1 is SGHTA and CDR2 FQGNSA. CDR3 protein: CASTLLLEQYGANVLTF. For the CDR3, the DNA is TGTGCCAGCACCCTTCTCCTAGAACAGTATGGGGCCAACGTCCTGACTTTC.

The sample holds many counts of this clonotype. The rearrangement links TRBV5-1 to TRBJ1-1, with D uncertain. Germline V lookup: CDR1 SGHRS, CDR2 YFSETQ. V lost 0 bases and J lost 7, with 7 bases in between. The CDR3 length is 12 residues. The CDR3 nucleotides are TGCGCCAGCAGCTTGGCCGGGATTGAAGCTTTCTTT. This translates into CASSLAGIEAFF.

This clonotype was counted many times. CDR3 sequence (DNA): TGCAGCGTTGAGGGAACCGGCAATGAGCAGTTCTTC. Translating it yields CSVEGTGNEQFF. V and J are TRBV29-1 and TRBJ2-1, with D unclear. Germline assignment: CDR1 SQVTM and CDR2 ANQGSEA. The V end was cut by 3 bases, the J end by 6 bases, with 9 bases between. The CDR3 spans 12 residues.